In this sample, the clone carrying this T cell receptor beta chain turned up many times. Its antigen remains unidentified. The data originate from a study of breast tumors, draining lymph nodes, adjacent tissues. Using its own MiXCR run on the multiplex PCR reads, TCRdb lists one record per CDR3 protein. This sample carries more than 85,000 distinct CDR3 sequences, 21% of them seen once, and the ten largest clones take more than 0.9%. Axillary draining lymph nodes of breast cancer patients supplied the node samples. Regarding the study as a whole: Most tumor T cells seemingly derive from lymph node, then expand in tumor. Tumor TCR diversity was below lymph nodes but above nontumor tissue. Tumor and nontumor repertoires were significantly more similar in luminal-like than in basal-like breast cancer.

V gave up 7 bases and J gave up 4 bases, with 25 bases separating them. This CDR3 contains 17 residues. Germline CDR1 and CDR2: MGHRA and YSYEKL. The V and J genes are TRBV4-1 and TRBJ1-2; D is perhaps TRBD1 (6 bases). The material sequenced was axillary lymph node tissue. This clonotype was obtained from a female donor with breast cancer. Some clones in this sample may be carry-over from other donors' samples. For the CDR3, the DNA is TGCGCCAGCACAGGGCCGAGGACAGCCCTCAGGGGCTATGGCTACACCTTC. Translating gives CASTGPRTALRGYGYTF.